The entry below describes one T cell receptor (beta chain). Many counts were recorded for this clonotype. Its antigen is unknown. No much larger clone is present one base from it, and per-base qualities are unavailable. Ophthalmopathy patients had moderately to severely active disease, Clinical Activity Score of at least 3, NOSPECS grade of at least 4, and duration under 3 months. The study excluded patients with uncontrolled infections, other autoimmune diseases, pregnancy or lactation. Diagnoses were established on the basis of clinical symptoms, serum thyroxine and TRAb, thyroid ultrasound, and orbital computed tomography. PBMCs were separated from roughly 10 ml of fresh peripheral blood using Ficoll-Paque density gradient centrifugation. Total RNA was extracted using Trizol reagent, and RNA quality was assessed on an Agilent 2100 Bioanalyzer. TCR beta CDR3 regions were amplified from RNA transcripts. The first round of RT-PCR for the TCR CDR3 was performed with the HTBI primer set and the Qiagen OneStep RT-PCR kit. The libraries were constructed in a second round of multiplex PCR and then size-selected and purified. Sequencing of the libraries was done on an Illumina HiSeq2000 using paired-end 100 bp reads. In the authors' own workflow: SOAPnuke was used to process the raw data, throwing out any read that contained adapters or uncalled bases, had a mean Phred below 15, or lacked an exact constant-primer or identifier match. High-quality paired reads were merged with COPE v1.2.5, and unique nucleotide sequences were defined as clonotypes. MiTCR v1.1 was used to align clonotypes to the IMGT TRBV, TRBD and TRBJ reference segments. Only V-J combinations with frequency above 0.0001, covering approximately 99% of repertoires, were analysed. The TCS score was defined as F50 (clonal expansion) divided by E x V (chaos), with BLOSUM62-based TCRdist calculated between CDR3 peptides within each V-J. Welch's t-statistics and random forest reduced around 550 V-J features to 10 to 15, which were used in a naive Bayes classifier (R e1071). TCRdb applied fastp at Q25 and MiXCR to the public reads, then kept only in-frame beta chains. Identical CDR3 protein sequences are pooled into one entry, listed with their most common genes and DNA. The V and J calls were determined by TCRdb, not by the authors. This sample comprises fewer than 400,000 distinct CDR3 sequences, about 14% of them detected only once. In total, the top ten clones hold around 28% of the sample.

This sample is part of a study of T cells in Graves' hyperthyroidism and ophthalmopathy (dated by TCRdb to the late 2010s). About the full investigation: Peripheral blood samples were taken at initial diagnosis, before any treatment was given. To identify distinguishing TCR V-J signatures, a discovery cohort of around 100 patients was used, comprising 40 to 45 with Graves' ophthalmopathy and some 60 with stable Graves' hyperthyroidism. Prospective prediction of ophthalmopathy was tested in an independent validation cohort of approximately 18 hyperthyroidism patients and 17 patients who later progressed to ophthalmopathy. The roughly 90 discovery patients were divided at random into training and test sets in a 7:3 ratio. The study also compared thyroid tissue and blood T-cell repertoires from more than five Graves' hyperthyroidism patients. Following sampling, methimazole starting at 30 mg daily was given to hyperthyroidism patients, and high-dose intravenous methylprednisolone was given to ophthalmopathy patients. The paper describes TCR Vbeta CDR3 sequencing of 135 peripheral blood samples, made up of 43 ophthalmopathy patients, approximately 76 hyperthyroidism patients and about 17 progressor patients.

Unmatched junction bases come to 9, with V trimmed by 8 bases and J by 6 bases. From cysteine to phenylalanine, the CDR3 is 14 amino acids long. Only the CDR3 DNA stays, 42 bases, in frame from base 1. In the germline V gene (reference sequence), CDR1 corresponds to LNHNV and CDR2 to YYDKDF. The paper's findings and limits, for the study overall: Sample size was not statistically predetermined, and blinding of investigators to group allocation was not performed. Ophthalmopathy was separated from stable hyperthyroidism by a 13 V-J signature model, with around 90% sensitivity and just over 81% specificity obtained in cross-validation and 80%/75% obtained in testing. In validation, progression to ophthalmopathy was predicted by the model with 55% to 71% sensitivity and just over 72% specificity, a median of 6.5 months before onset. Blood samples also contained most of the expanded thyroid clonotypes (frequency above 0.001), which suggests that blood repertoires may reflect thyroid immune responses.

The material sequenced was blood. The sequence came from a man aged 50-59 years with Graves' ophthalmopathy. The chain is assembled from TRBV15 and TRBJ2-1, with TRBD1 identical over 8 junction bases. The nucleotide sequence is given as TGTGCCACCGCCTCGGACGACAGGGGCAATGAGCAGTTCTTC. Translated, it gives CATASDDRGNEQFF.